This T cell receptor beta chain appears in the sequencing data of a study of read filtering for tumor transcriptome and immune sequencing. The wider study: Per sample, TCR-region reads ranged about 4.05 to 10.27 million by IR-seq, roughly 85 to 1273 by RNA-seq.

From 300 to 400 ng of RNA, a library with molecular barcoded alpha/delta and beta/gamma adaptors was made. TCRdb analysed the reads with MiXCR anew, one entry per CDR3 protein. This sample carries roughly 59,000 distinct CDR3 sequences, roughly 19% of them seen once, and the ten largest clones take 11%. This CDR3 has 12 residues. CDR1 and CDR2 (germline): DFQATT, SNEGSKA (reference sequence). Trimming took off 4 bases at V and 5 bases at J, with 12 bases between the two ends. This receptor was taken from a donor at least 40 years old with multiple myeloma. V and J are TRBV20-1 and TRBJ2-7, with a possible D match to TRBD2 (6 bases). The sample taken for sequencing was a population of CD138-negative cells sorted from bone marrow. CDR3 sequence: CSAISTSNEQYF. The CDR3 nucleotides are TGCAGTGCTATCTCCACTAGCAACGAGCAGTACTTC.